This T cell receptor (beta chain) stems from a study of blood T cells in healthy people across ages. Sample-barcoded 5' priming and a J-beta primer mix drove a second PCR of roughly 6 to 12 cycles. Every cDNA was tagged by a template-switch adaptor with 12 random nucleotides. Using its own MiXCR run on the 5' RACE reads, TCRdb lists one record per CDR3 protein. In the table there are over a million distinct CDR3 sequences, under 55% of which are singletons. The CDR3 consists of 15 residues. Per the germline V gene, CDR1 is SGHTA and CDR2 is FQGNSA. After removal of 6 bases from V and 4 bases from J, the junction contained 8 bases not matched to a gene. Study results and limitations: Getting older went along with TCR beta diversity per million T cells dropping roughly linearly. Estimates of diversity drawn from one million T cells were considered underestimates.

Worth noting for this clonotype: Antigen: not known.

There were at least 5.5 micrograms of total RNA extracted from every sample. Sequencing input: blood. This TCR derives from a woman aged 18-29 years in good health. This chain links TRBV7-2 with TRBJ1-3; TRBD1 matches at 8 bases. CDR3 sequence: CASSSDRGAGNTIYF. The CDR3, as DNA: TGTGCCAGCAGTTCAGACAGGGGCGCAGGAAACACCATATATTTT. The variable domain in full, completed from reference TRBV7-2 and TRBJ1-3, reads GAGVSQSPSNKVTEKGKDVELRCDPISGHTALYWYRQSLGQGLEFLIYFQGNSAPDKSGLPSDRFSAERTGGSVSTLTIQRTQQEDSAVYLCASSSDRGAGNTIYFGEGSWLTVV.